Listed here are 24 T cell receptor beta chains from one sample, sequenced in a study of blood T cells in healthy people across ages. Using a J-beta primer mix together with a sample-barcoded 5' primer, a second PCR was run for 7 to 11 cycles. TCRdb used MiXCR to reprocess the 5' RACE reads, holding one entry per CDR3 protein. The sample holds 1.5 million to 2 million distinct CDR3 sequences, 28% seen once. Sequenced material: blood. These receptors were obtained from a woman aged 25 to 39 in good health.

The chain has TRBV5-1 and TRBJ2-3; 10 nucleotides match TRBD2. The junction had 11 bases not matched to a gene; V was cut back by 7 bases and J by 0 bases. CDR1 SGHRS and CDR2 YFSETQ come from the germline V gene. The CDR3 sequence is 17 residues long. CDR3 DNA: TGCGCCAGCGCTACCCTAGCGGGGGAATCTAGCACAGATACGCAGTATTTT. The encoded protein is CASATLAGESSTDTQYF.

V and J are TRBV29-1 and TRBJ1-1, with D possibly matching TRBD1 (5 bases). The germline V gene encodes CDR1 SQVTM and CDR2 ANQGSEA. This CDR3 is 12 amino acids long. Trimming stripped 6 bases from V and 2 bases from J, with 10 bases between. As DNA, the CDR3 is TGCAGCGTAGGGACGGATAACACTGAAGCTTTCTTT. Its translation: CSVGTDNTEAFF.

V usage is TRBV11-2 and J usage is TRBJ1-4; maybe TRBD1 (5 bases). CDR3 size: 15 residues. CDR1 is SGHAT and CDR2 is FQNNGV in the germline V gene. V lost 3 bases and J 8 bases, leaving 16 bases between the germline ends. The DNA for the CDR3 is TGTGCCAGCAGCTTGAGAGGGGCCCGGGAGGAAAAACTGTTTTTT. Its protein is CASSLRGAREEKLFF.

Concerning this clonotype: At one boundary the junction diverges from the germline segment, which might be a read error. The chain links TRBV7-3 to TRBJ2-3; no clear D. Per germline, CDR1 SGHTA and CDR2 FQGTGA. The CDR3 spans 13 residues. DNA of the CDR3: TGTGCCGGCAGCCTGAACACCGCAGATACGCAGTATTTT. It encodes CAGSLNTADTQYF.

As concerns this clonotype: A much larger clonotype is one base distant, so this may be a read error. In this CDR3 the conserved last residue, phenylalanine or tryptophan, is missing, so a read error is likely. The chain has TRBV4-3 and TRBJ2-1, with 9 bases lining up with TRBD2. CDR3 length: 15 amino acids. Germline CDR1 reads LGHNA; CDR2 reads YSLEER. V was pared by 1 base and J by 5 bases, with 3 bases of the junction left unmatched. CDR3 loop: CASSQGLAENNEQFV. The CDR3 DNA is TGCGCCAGCAGCCAAGGACTAGCGGAAAACAATGAGCAGTTCGTC.

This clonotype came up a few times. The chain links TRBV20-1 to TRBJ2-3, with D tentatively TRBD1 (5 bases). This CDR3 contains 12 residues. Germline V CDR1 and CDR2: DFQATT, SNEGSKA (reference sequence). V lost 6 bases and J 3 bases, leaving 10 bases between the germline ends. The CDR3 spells CSAPKGTDTQYF. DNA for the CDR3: TGCAGTGCGCCCAAGGGGACAGATACGCAGTATTTT.

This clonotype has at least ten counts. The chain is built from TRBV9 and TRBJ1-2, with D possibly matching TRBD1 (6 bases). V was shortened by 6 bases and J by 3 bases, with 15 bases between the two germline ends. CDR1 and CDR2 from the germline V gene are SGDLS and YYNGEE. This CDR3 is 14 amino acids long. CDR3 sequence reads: CASTSPGQHYGYTF. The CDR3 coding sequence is TGTGCCAGCACTAGCCCCGGACAGCACTATGGCTACACCTTC.

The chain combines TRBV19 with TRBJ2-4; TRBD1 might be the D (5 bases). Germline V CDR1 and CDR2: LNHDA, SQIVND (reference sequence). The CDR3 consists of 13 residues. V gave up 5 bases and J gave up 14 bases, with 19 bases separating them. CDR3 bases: TGTGCCAGTAGTGCCCAGGGTGGTCACGAGAAGTACTTC. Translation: CASSAQGGHEKYF.

The CDR3: CASSRGADNYGYTF. The CDR3 bases are TGCGCCAGCAGCCGAGGGGCGGACAACTATGGCTACACCTTC. This rearrangement joins TRBV4-3 to TRBJ1-2; D possibly corresponds to TRBD1 (5 bases). CDR3 length equals 14 residues. V was cut by 4 bases and J by 2 bases, with 11 bases left in between. CDR1 and CDR2 from the germline V gene are LGHNA and YSLEER.

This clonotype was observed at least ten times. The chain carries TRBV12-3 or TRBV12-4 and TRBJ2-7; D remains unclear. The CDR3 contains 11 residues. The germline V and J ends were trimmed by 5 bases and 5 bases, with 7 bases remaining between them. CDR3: CASSLLNEQYF. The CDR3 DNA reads TGTGCCAGCAGTCTCTTGAACGAGCAGTACTTC.

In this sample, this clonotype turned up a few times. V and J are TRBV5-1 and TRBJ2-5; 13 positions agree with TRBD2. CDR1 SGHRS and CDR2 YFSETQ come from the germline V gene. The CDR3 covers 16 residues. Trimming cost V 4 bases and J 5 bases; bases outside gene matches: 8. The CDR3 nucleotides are TGCGCCAGCAGCCCTCTGACTAGCGGGGGGACGGAGACCCAGTACTTC. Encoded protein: CASSPLTSGGTETQYF. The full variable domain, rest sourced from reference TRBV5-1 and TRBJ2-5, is KAGVTQTPRYLIKTRGQQVTLSCSPISGHRSVSWYQQTPGQGLQFLFEYFSETQRNKGNFPGRFSGRQFSNSRSEMNVSTLELGDSALYLCASSPLTSGGTETQYFGPGTRLLVL.

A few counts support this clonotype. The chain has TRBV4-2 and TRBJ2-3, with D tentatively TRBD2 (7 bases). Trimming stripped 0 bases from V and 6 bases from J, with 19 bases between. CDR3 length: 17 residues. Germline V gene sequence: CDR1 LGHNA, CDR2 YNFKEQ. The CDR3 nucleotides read TGTGCCAGCAGCCAAGAGATGGGTGGGGGGGCCACCGATACGCAGTATTTT. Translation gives CASSQEMGGGATDTQYF.

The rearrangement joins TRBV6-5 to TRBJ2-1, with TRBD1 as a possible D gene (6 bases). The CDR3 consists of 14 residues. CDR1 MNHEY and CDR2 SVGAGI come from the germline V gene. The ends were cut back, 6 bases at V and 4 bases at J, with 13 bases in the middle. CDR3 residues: CASRFRDKYNEQFF. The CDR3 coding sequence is TGTGCCAGCAGATTCCGGGACAAATACAATGAGCAGTTCTTC.

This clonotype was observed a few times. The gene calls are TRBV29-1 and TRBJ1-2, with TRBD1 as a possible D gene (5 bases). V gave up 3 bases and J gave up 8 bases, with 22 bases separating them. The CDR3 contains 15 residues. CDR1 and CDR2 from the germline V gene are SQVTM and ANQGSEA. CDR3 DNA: TGCAGCGTTGACTTTGCCGGTGTTTCGGGGGGAGGCTACACCTTC. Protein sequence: CSVDFAGVSGGGYTF. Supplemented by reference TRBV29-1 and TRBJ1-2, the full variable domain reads SAVISQKPSRDICQRGTSLTIQCQVDSQVTMMFWYRQQPGQSLTLIATANQGSEATYESGFVIDKFPISRPNLTFSTLTVSNMSPEDSSIYLCSVDFAGVSGGGYTFGSGTRLTVV.

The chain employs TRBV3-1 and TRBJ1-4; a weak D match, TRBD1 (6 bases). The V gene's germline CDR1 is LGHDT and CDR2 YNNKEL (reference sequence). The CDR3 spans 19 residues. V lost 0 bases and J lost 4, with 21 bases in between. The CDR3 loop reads CASSQDAASQGRYNEKLFF. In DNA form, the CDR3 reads TGTGCCAGCAGCCAAGATGCCGCATCCCAGGGGAGGTATAATGAAAAACTGTTTTTT. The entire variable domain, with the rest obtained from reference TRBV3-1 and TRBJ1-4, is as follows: DTAVSQTPKYLVTQMGNDKSIKCEQNLGHDTMYWYKQDSKKFLKIMFSYNNKELIINETVPNRFSPKSPDKAHLNLHINSLELGDSAVYFCASSQDAASQGRYNEKLFFGSGTQLSVL.

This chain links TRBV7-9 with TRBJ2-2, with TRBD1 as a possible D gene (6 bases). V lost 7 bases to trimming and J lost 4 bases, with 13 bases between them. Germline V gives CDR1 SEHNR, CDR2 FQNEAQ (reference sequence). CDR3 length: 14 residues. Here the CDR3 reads CASNVAGATGELFF. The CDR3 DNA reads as TGTGCCAGCAACGTCGCAGGGGCCACCGGGGAGCTGTTTTTT.

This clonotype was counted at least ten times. The DNA for the CDR3 is TGCAGTGCTAGAGAGGCAGGGGGCAGGGAGACCCAGTACTTC. Translated: CSAREAGGRETQYF. The gene calls are TRBV20-1 and TRBJ2-5, with 8 bases that match TRBD1. The CDR3 runs 14 residues. Looked up from germline, CDR1 is DFQATT and CDR2 is SNEGSKA (reference sequence). V shed 0 bases and J 5 bases; nucleotides not matched to a gene: 5.

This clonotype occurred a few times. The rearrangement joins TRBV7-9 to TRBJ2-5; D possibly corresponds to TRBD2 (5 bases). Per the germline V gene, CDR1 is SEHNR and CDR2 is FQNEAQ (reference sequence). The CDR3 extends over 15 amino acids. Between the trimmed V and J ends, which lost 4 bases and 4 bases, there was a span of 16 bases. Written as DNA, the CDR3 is TGTGCCAGCAGCTCCTCTTTGGGCGGAGGAGAGACCCAGTACTTC. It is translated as CASSSSLGGGETQYF.

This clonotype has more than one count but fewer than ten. The CDR3 region is CASSLAGTGNTGELFF. CDR3 in DNA: TGTGCCAGCAGCCTCGCCGGGACTGGGAACACCGGGGAGCTGTTTTTT. V is TRBV11-2 and J is TRBJ2-2; possibly TRBD2 for D (6 bases). There are 16 residues in the CDR3. Germline assignment: CDR1 SGHAT and CDR2 FQNNGV. Between the trimmed V and J ends, which lost 5 bases and 1 base, there was a span of 14 bases. Based on the CDR3 plus reference TRBV11-2 and TRBJ2-2, the full variable domain is EAGVAQSPRYKIIEKRQSVAFWCNPISGHATLYWYQQILGQGPKLLIQFQNNGVVDDSQLPKDRFSAERLKGVDSTLKIQPAKLEDSAVYLCASSLAGTGNTGELFFGEGSRLTVL.

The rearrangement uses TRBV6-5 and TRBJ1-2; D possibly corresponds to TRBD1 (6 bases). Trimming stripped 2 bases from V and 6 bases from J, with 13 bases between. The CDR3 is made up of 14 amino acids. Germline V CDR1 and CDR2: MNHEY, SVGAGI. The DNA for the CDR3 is TGTGCCAGCAGTTACGGGGGCGGGGTGCATGGCTACACCTTC. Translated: CASSYGGGVHGYTF.

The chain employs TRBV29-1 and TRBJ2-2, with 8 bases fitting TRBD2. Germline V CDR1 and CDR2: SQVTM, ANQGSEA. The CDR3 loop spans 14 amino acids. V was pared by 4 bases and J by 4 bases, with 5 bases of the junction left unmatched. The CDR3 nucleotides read TGCAGCGTTGGGACGGGAGGGCCCACCGGGGAGCTGTTTTTT. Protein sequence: CSVGTGGPTGELFF.

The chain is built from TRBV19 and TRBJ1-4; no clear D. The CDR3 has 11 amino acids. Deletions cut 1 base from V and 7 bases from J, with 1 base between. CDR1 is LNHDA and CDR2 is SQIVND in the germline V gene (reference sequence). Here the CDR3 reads CASSIAEKLFF. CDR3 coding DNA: TGTGCCAGTAGTATAGCTGAAAAACTGTTTTTT.

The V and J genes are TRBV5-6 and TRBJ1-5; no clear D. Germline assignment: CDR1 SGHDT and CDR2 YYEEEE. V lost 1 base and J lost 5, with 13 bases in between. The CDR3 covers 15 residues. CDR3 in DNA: TGTGCCAGCAGCTTGTATCGACGGACTGATCAGCCCCAGCATTTT. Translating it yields CASSLYRRTDQPQHF.

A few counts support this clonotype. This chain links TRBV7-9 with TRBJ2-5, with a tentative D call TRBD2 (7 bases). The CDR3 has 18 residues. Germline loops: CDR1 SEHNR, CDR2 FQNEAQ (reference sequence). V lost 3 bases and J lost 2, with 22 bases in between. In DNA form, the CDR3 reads TGTGCCAGCAGCTTGAGGGGGAGGGCCATTAATTCGCAAGAGACCCAGTACTTC. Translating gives CASSLRGRAINSQETQYF.